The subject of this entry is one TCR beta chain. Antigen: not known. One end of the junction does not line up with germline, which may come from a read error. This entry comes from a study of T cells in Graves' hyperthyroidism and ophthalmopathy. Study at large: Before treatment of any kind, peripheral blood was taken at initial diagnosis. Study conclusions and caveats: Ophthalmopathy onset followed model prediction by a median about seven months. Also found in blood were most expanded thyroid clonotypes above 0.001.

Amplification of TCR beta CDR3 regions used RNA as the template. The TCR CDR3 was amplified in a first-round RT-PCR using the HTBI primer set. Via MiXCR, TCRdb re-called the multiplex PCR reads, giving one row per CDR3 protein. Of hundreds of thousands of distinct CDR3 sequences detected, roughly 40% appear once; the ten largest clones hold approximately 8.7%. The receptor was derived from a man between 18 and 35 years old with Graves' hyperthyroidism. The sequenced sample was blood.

The CDR3 sequence: CASSPYYGPNQQETQYF. CDR3 in DNA: TGCGCCAGCAGCCCGTATTACGGACCGAACCAACAAGAGACCCAGTACTTC. The chain has TRBV7-2 and TRBJ2-5; D gene uncertain. The CDR3 is made up of 17 amino acids. Germline lookup yields CDR1 SGHTA and CDR2 FQGNSA.